A selection of T cell receptor beta chains follows, all from one sample in a study of blood T cell repertoires in COVID-19. The repertoire was sequenced with immunoSEQ multiplex PCR; TCRdb's copy has only in-frame clones and lacks some. The data contain 400,000 to 550,000 clones, 87% of them singletons. Sequencing input: PBMCs or T cells enriched from blood (not recorded which). All receptors come from a woman under 30 with acute COVID-19. CDR3s include the opening cysteine and the closing phenylalanine or tryptophan. Each record gives: J gene, D gene, V gene, clone size, CDR3 protein, CDR3 DNA. A D gene is named only where the DNA matches it firmly. Clone size appears in some rows only: once, few, many, or a class for an expanded clone.

J gene: TRBJ2-7
D gene: .
V gene: TRBV28
clone size: .
CDR3 protein: CASSLEQGTYEQYF
CDR3 DNA: TGTGCCAGCAGTTTGGAGCAGGGGACCTACGAGCAGTACTTC

J gene: TRBJ1-1
D gene: .
V gene: TRBV19
clone size: .
CDR3 protein: CASSIEAGSEYTEAFF
CDR3 DNA: TGTGCCAGTAGTATAGAGGCCGGCAGCGAGTACACTGAAGCTTTCTTT

J gene: TRBJ1-6
D gene: TRBD1
V gene: TRBV7-8
clone size: .
CDR3 protein: CASSSGQGRSPLHF
CDR3 DNA: TGTGCCAGCAGCTCAGGACAGGGGAGATCACCCCTCCACTTT

J gene: TRBJ2-7
D gene: TRBD1
V gene: TRBV9
clone size: .
CDR3 protein: CASSLRDRPYEQYF
CDR3 DNA: TGTGCCAGCAGCCTTAGGGACAGACCCTACGAGCAGTACTTC

J gene: TRBJ2-1
D gene: TRBD2
V gene: TRBV2
clone size: .
CDR3 protein: CASSVFGLAGGSEQFF
CDR3 DNA: TGTGCCAGCAGTGTTTTCGGTCTAGCGGGGGGGTCTGAGCAGTTCTTC

J gene: TRBJ1-1
D gene: .
V gene: TRBV10-3
clone size: .
CDR3 protein: CAISESQDRVRNF
CDR3 DNA: TGTGCCATCAGTGAGTCGCAAGACAGAGTAAGGAACTTT

J gene: TRBJ1-1
D gene: .
V gene: TRBV4-3
clone size: .
CDR3 protein: CASSQRSGVTTEAFF
CDR3 DNA: TGCGCCAGCAGCCAACGATCAGGGGTTACCACTGAAGCTTTCTTT

J gene: TRBJ2-7
D gene: TRBD2
V gene: TRBV19
clone size: .
CDR3 protein: CASSSGGITYEQYF
CDR3 DNA: TGTGCCAGTAGTTCCGGGGGGATCACCTACGAGCAGTACTTC

J gene: TRBJ1-5
D gene: TRBD1
V gene: TRBV28
clone size: .
CDR3 protein: CASSLGTGRQPQHF
CDR3 DNA: TGTGCCAGCAGTTTAGGGACAGGGCGGCAGCCCCAGCATTTT

J gene: TRBJ1-1
D gene: TRBD1
V gene: TRBV19
clone size: .
CDR3 protein: CASSGSWGQGFVGTEAFF
CDR3 DNA: TGTGCCAGTAGTGGGAGTTGGGGACAGGGGTTCGTTGGGACTGAAGCTTTCTTT

J gene: TRBJ2-1
D gene: .
V gene: TRBV7-2
clone size: .
CDR3 protein: CASSLEGGEQFF
CDR3 DNA: TGTGCCAGCAGCTTGGAGGGCGGTGAGCAGTTCTTC

J gene: TRBJ1-1
D gene: TRBD1
V gene: TRBV29-1
clone size: .
CDR3 protein: CSGWTGERSTEAFF
CDR3 DNA: TGCAGCGGTTGGACAGGGGAAAGGAGCACTGAAGCTTTCTTT

J gene: TRBJ1-6
D gene: TRBD1
V gene: TRBV18
clone size: .
CDR3 protein: CASSPGTDNSPLHF
CDR3 DNA: TGTGCCAGCTCACCCGGGACAGATAATTCACCCCTCCACTTT

J gene: TRBJ2-7
D gene: TRBD1
V gene: TRBV29-1
clone size: .
CDR3 protein: CSVRRDRYEQYF
CDR3 DNA: TGCAGCGTACGCCGGGACAGGTACGAGCAGTACTTC

J gene: TRBJ1-1
D gene: .
V gene: TRBV7-9
clone size: .
CDR3 protein: CASSPREDEAFF
CDR3 DNA: TGTGCCAGCAGCCCCAGGGAGGATGAAGCTTTCTTT

J gene: TRBJ2-7
D gene: .
V gene: TRBV13
clone size: .
CDR3 protein: CASSLQDAYEQYF
CDR3 DNA: TGTGCCAGCAGCTTACAGGATGCCTACGAGCAGTACTTC

J gene: TRBJ1-1
D gene: .
V gene: TRBV29-1
clone size: few
CDR3 protein: CSGGQRNTEAFF
CDR3 DNA: TGCAGCGGAGGACAGAGGAACACTGAAGCTTTCTTT

J gene: TRBJ1-4
D gene: .
V gene: TRBV29-1
clone size: .
CDR3 protein: CSAIQGVTEKLFF
CDR3 DNA: TGCAGCGCGATACAGGGTGTGACGGAGAAACTGTTTTTT

J gene: TRBJ1-4
D gene: .
V gene: TRBV6-5
clone size: .
CDR3 protein: CASRAWSATNEKLFF
CDR3 DNA: TGTGCCAGCAGGGCCTGGTCCGCAACTAATGAAAAACTGTTTTTT

J gene: TRBJ2-7
D gene: .
V gene: TRBV7-2
clone size: once
CDR3 protein: CASSLGVLTYEQYF
CDR3 DNA: TGTGCCAGCAGCTTAGGAGTACTCACCTACGAGCAGTACTTC

J gene: TRBJ2-1
D gene: TRBD1
V gene: TRBV5-8
clone size: .
CDR3 protein: CASSYRGRANNEQFF
CDR3 DNA: TGTGCCAGCAGCTACAGGGGCCGCGCCAACAATGAGCAGTTCTTC

J gene: TRBJ1-1
D gene: TRBD1
V gene: TRBV3-1/TRBV3-2
clone size: .
CDR3 protein: CASSSPSGTVAEAFF
CDR3 DNA: TGTGCCAGCAGCTCTCCCTCCGGGACAGTAGCTGAAGCTTTCTTT

J gene: TRBJ1-5
D gene: .
V gene: TRBV1
clone size: .
CDR3 protein: CTSSQDFTANQPQHF
CDR3 DNA: TGCACCAGCAGCCAAGATTTTACAGCAAATCAGCCCCAGCATTTT

J gene: TRBJ2-5
D gene: .
V gene: TRBV6-2/TRBV6-3
clone size: .
CDR3 protein: CASSPGRTQYF
CDR3 DNA: TGTGCCAGCAGCCCAGGGAGGACCCAGTACTTC

J gene: TRBJ1-2
D gene: TRBD1
V gene: TRBV28
clone size: .
CDR3 protein: CASRPTGAYGYTF
CDR3 DNA: TGTGCCAGCAGACCGACAGGGGCTTATGGCTACACCTTC

J gene: TRBJ1-1
D gene: .
V gene: TRBV28
clone size: .
CDR3 protein: CASSHRVKATEAFF
CDR3 DNA: TGTGCCAGCAGTCACAGGGTAAAGGCCACTGAAGCTTTCTTT

J gene: TRBJ2-5
D gene: .
V gene: TRBV5-6
clone size: .
CDR3 protein: CASSLGSAVKETQYF
CDR3 DNA: TGTGCCAGCAGCTTGGGAAGTGCAGTAAAGGAGACCCAGTACTTC

J gene: TRBJ1-1
D gene: TRBD1
V gene: TRBV5-1
clone size: .
CDR3 protein: CASSMRQGGTEAFF
CDR3 DNA: TGCGCCAGCAGCATGCGACAGGGAGGAACTGAAGCTTTCTTT

J gene: TRBJ1-1
D gene: .
V gene: TRBV5-1
clone size: few
CDR3 protein: CASSLRDGGPDTEAFF
CDR3 DNA: TGCGCCAGCAGCCTGAGGGACGGGGGGCCGGACACTGAAGCTTTCTTT

J gene: TRBJ2-1
D gene: .
V gene: TRBV27
clone size: .
CDR3 protein: CASSWTDYNEQFF
CDR3 DNA: TGTGCCAGCAGTTGGACAGACTACAATGAGCAGTTCTTC

J gene: TRBJ2-6
D gene: .
V gene: TRBV25-1
clone size: .
CDR3 protein: CASLPSGANVLTF
CDR3 DNA: TGTGCCAGCCTCCCTTCTGGGGCCAACGTCCTGACTTTC

J gene: TRBJ1-5
D gene: .
V gene: TRBV5-1
clone size: .
CDR3 protein: CASREGVYSNQPQHF
CDR3 DNA: TGCGCCAGCAGGGAGGGTGTATATAGCAATCAGCCCCAGCATTTT

J gene: TRBJ2-7
D gene: .
V gene: TRBV21-1
clone size: .
CDR3 protein: CAGSGQFYEQYF
CDR3 DNA: TGTGCCGGCAGTGGGCAGTTCTACGAGCAGTACTTC

J gene: TRBJ2-2
D gene: TRBD1
V gene: TRBV29-1
clone size: .
CDR3 protein: CSVERNRQGKIGELFF
CDR3 DNA: TGCAGCGTTGAAAGAAATCGACAGGGAAAAATCGGGGAGCTGTTTTTT

J gene: TRBJ1-2
D gene: TRBD1
V gene: TRBV6-6
clone size: .
CDR3 protein: CASSYSGTGGYTF
CDR3 DNA: TGTGCCAGCAGTTACTCGGGGACAGGCGGCTACACCTTC

J gene: TRBJ2-5
D gene: TRBD2
V gene: TRBV19
clone size: .
CDR3 protein: CASSPMTSGETQYF
CDR3 DNA: TGTGCCAGTAGTCCAATGACTAGCGGGGAGACCCAGTACTTC

J gene: TRBJ1-1
D gene: TRBD1
V gene: TRBV5-1
clone size: .
CDR3 protein: CASSLAGQGRGMNTEAFF
CDR3 DNA: TGCGCCAGCAGCCTGGCGGGACAGGGGAGAGGGATGAACACTGAAGCTTTCTTT

J gene: TRBJ2-6
D gene: .
V gene: TRBV18
clone size: .
CDR3 protein: CASSPPKGQRNISGANVLTF
CDR3 DNA: TGTGCCAGCTCACCACCGAAAGGACAAAGAAACATCTCTGGGGCCAACGTCCTGACTTTC

J gene: TRBJ2-1
D gene: .
V gene: TRBV19
clone size: few
CDR3 protein: CASSIGNSGSYNEQFF
CDR3 DNA: TGTGCCAGTAGTATAGGTAATAGCGGCTCCTACAATGAGCAGTTCTTC

J gene: TRBJ2-2
D gene: TRBD1
V gene: TRBV4-3
clone size: .
CDR3 protein: CASSQKRTGVGTGELFF
CDR3 DNA: TGCGCCAGCAGCCAAAAGAGGACAGGGGTTGGTACCGGGGAGCTGTTTTTT

J gene: TRBJ1-5
D gene: TRBD1
V gene: TRBV10-3
clone size: .
CDR3 protein: CAIRGQGKNQPQHF
CDR3 DNA: TGTGCCATCAGAGGACAGGGAAAGAATCAGCCCCAGCATTTT

J gene: TRBJ1-5
D gene: .
V gene: TRBV9
clone size: .
CDR3 protein: CASSLTGAANQPQHF
CDR3 DNA: TGTGCCAGCAGCTTGACAGGTGCGGCCAATCAGCCCCAGCATTTT

J gene: TRBJ1-5
D gene: .
V gene: TRBV15
clone size: once
CDR3 protein: CATSRSGGNQPQHF
CDR3 DNA: TGTGCCACCAGCAGATCAGGGGGCAATCAGCCCCAGCATTTT

J gene: TRBJ2-1
D gene: .
V gene: TRBV4-3
clone size: .
CDR3 protein: CASSQETVSEQFF
CDR3 DNA: TGCGCCAGCAGCCAAGAAACAGTGTCTGAGCAGTTCTTC

J gene: TRBJ1-4
D gene: .
V gene: TRBV18
clone size: .
CDR3 protein: CASSPMSNEKLFF
CDR3 DNA: TGTGCCAGCTCACCGATGAGTAATGAAAAACTGTTTTTT

J gene: TRBJ1-2
D gene: TRBD1
V gene: TRBV13
clone size: .
CDR3 protein: CASSLVRTGERNYGYTF
CDR3 DNA: TGTGCCAGCAGCTTAGTAAGGACAGGGGAAAGAAACTATGGCTACACCTTC

J gene: TRBJ1-4
D gene: .
V gene: TRBV2
clone size: .
CDR3 protein: CASSPRVLEKLFF
CDR3 DNA: TGTGCCAGCAGCCCTAGAGTGCTTGAAAAACTGTTTTTT

J gene: TRBJ1-1
D gene: .
V gene: TRBV13
clone size: .
CDR3 protein: CASSLGGADTEAFF
CDR3 DNA: TGTGCCAGCAGCTTAGGGGGCGCAGACACTGAAGCTTTCTTT

J gene: TRBJ1-3
D gene: TRBD1
V gene: TRBV5-1
clone size: .
CDR3 protein: CASSRDSPGNTIYF
CDR3 DNA: TGCGCCAGCAGCCGGGACAGTCCAGGAAACACCATATATTTT

J gene: TRBJ1-1
D gene: TRBD1
V gene: TRBV28
clone size: .
CDR3 protein: CASSSGQAHTEAFF
CDR3 DNA: TGTGCCAGCAGTTCAGGACAGGCGCACACTGAAGCTTTCTTT

J gene: TRBJ1-2
D gene: .
V gene: TRBV28
clone size: .
CDR3 protein: CASSLEVGGYGYTF
CDR3 DNA: TGTGCCAGCAGTTTAGAGGTGGGGGGCTATGGCTACACCTTC

J gene: TRBJ1-1
D gene: TRBD1
V gene: TRBV4-1
clone size: .
CDR3 protein: CASSPRTGEAFF
CDR3 DNA: TGCGCCAGCAGCCCTCGGACAGGGGAAGCTTTCTTT

J gene: TRBJ2-7
D gene: .
V gene: TRBV5-6
clone size: .
CDR3 protein: CASSLGLVEQYF
CDR3 DNA: TGTGCCAGCAGCTTGGGTCTTGTCGAGCAGTACTTC

J gene: TRBJ2-7
D gene: TRBD1
V gene: TRBV19
clone size: .
CDR3 protein: CASRITGTGGYEQYF
CDR3 DNA: TGTGCCAGTAGAATCACCGGGACAGGGGGCTACGAGCAGTACTTC

J gene: TRBJ2-3
D gene: .
V gene: TRBV5-4
clone size: .
CDR3 protein: CASSLGTGSDTQYF
CDR3 DNA: TGTGCCAGCAGCTTAGGCACAGGGTCAGATACGCAGTATTTT

J gene: TRBJ1-5
D gene: .
V gene: TRBV28
clone size: .
CDR3 protein: CASQGLGQPQHF
CDR3 DNA: TGTGCCAGTCAGGGTTTAGGTCAGCCCCAGCATTTT

J gene: TRBJ1-1
D gene: .
V gene: TRBV28
clone size: once
CDR3 protein: CASRTQGSEAFF
CDR3 DNA: TGTGCCAGCAGAACCCAGGGCTCTGAAGCTTTCTTT

J gene: TRBJ2-7
D gene: .
V gene: TRBV28
clone size: .
CDR3 protein: CASRKRGTSYEQYF
CDR3 DNA: TGTGCCAGCAGGAAAAGGGGGACATCCTACGAGCAGTACTTC

J gene: TRBJ2-6
D gene: .
V gene: TRBV28
clone size: .
CDR3 protein: CASSLFYSSGANVLTF
CDR3 DNA: TGTGCCAGCAGTTTATTTTACAGCTCTGGGGCCAACGTCCTGACTTTC

J gene: TRBJ1-2
D gene: TRBD1
V gene: TRBV27
clone size: .
CDR3 protein: CASSGRQGNYGYTF
CDR3 DNA: TGTGCCAGCAGTGGCCGACAGGGAAACTATGGCTACACCTTC